This T cell receptor beta chain was sequenced for a study of shared clonotypes between healthy human individuals. Healthy and HIV-negative, the adult donors had no recent acute infections or vaccinations. Clones were read by immunoSEQ multiplex PCR, and TCRdb kept only the in-frame ones, dropping some. The data show some 980,000 clones, 76% seen once. CDR3 length equals 15 residues. Germline V gene data show CDR1 as SGHTS and CDR2 as YDEGEE. V was cut by 0 bases and J by 1 base, with 5 bases left in between. The specimen sequenced was memory CD4+ T cells sorted from blood. Subset noted: CD45RA-negative fraction. The gene calls are TRBV5-8 and TRBJ2-6; D call uncertain. This clonotype originated in a man in his late teens or twenties in good health. The CDR3 DNA reads TGTGCCAGCAGCTTGGCCGTGTCTGGGGCCAACGTCCTGACTTTC. This gives the protein CASSLAVSGANVLTF.